This TCR beta chain was sequenced during a study of T cells after yellow fever vaccination. The CDR3 is 14 amino acids. V dropped 3 bases and J dropped 6 bases, with 14 bases sitting between them. Germline CDR1 and CDR2: SGHRS and YFSETQ. Overall study findings and caveats: Detected again after the booster were most primary-vaccination clones, at 96% CD4 and roughly 88% CD8. From the bulk population, abundant clonotypes could contaminate and appear within FACS-sorted repertoires.

A few counts support this clonotype. The antigen remains undetermined. The authors made TCR cDNA by 5'RACE template switching, adding a universal primer site and UMIs. TCRdb re-derived calls from the 5' RACE reads in MiXCR, one entry per CDR3 protein. This sample carries hundreds of thousands of distinct CDR3 sequences, 12% of them seen once, and the ten largest clones take about 15%. The chain uses TRBV5-1 and TRBJ2-3; D is ambiguous. The sequence came from a man under 40 who received the YFV17D yellow fever vaccine. Specimen: PBMCs, collected on the day of the yellow fever booster vaccination. The CDR3 loop is CASSWSQAGDTQYF. The DNA of the CDR3 is TGCGCCAGCAGCTGGAGCCAAGCCGGGGATACGCAGTATTTT.